The 8 T cell receptor beta chains given below trace back to one sample, sequenced in a study of T cell responses to AZD1222 COVID-19 vaccine. The data were produced by immunoSEQ multiplex PCR, yet TCRdb's version contains in-frame clones alone and is incomplete. The repertoire holds around 160,000 clones, 88% seen once, with around 5.5% in the top ten. This sample comprised peripheral blood, obtained on day 0 of AZD1222 vaccination. These receptor sequences come from an adult in good health.

The rearrangement uses TRBV7-9 and TRBJ1-2; D may be TRBD1 (5 bases). V lost 7 bases and J lost 8, with 11 bases in between. Germline lookup yields CDR1 SEHNR and CDR2 FQNEAQ (reference sequence). The CDR3 totals 11 residues. Written as DNA, the CDR3 is TGTGCCAGCACCTTGGGGGAAGGCTACACCTTC. This gives the protein CASTLGEGYTF.

The sample holds a few counts of this clone. The genes are TRBV7-9 and TRBJ1-4; TRBD1 agrees at 7 bases. Looked up from germline, CDR1 is SEHNR and CDR2 is FQNEAQ (reference sequence). The CDR3 loop spans 15 amino acids. V shed 5 bases, J shed 7 bases, and the junction held 10 bases outside the gene matches. The CDR3 DNA sequence: TGTGCCAGCAGCCCCTCGGGACAGAGTTCTGAAAAACTGTTTTTT. Its protein is CASSPSGQSSEKLFF.

The chain recombines TRBV6-4 with TRBJ2-3, with 8 bases aligning to TRBD2. Germline-derived CDR1 and CDR2 are MRHNA and SNTAGT. CDR3 length equals 14 residues. V trimming: 0 bases; J trimming: 4 bases; junction bases outside the gene matches: 0. DNA of the CDR3: TGTGCCAGCAGTGACTCAGCGGGGGCAGATACGCAGTATTTT. This sequence encodes CASSDSAGADTQYF.

This clone was seen only a few times. The DNA is omitted, as the CDR3 cannot be located on it reliably, and the CDR3 follows TCRdb's listing. This chain connects TRBV12-3 or TRBV12-4 to TRBJ2-7; the table gives TRBD2 as D, unverified against the DNA. Both ends counted, the CDR3 spans 11 residues. CDR3 region: CASSFGAGTYF.

This rearrangement joins TRBV28 to TRBJ1-1; 9 bases line up with TRBD1. Germline V gene lookup returns CDR1 MDHEN and CDR2 SYDVKM. J gave up 10 bases and V 5 bases, and 8 bases lay outside the gene matches. The CDR3 has 13 residues. The CDR3 DNA is TGTGCCAGCAGTCCCGGGACAGGGAAAGGAGCTTTCTTT. Protein product: CASSPGTGKGAFF.

The V and J genes are TRBV6-1 and TRBJ1-5, with TRBD1 as a possible D gene (6 bases). V lost 2 bases and J 0 bases, leaving 11 bases between the germline ends. Per the germline V gene, CDR1 is MNHNS and CDR2 is SASEGT. The length of the CDR3 is 16 residues. CDR3 residues: CASSEHRAGSNQPQHF. Here the CDR3 DNA reads TGTGCCAGCAGTGAACACAGGGCCGGTAGCAATCAGCCCCAGCATTTT.

V gene TRBV6-5 combines with J gene TRBJ1-2, with 10 bases lining up with TRBD1. This CDR3 is 14 amino acids long. Trimming at V came to 7 bases and at J to 3 bases, leaving 5 bases not matched to a gene. In germline, CDR1 is MNHEY, CDR2 SVGAGI. The DNA for the CDR3 is TGTGCCAGCAAACCCGGACAGGGGGACTATGGCTACACCTTC. Protein: CASKPGQGDYGYTF.

The chain recombines TRBV4-2 with TRBJ1-6; 8 bases line up with TRBD1. Per the germline V gene, CDR1 is LGHNA and CDR2 is YNFKEQ. The CDR3 has 18 residues. After removal of 0 bases from V and 6 bases from J, the junction contained 10 bases not matched to a gene. CDR3 bases: TGTGCCAGCAGCCAAGAGAGGTCCAGGGGGCTAGGTAATTCACCCCTCCACTTT. Translating it yields CASSQERSRGLGNSPLHF.